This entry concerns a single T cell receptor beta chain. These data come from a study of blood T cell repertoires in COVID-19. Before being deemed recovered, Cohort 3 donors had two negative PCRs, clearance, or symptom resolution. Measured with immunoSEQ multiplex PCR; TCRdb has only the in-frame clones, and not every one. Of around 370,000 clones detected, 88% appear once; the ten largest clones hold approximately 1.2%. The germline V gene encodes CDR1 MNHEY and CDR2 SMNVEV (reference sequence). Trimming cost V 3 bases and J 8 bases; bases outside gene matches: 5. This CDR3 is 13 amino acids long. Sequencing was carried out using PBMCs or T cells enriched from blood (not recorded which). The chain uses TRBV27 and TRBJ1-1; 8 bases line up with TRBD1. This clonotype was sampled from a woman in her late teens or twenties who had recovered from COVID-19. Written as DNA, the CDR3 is TGTGCCAGCAGTTTCCCGGGACAGGTCGAAGCTTTCTTT. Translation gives CASSFPGQVEAFF.